A selection of T cell receptor beta chains follows, all from one sample in a study of shared clonotypes between healthy human individuals. Repertoires were generated with immunoSEQ multiplex PCR, while TCRdb's copy carries only in-frame clones and drops some. Among 2 million to 2.5 million clones listed, about 94% were seen once. Material for sequencing was naive CD4+ T cells sorted from blood. All receptors derive from a man younger than 35 in good health. The CDR3 runs from the conserved cysteine through the conserved F or W. The D gene is left open where the match is weak. Some rows have no size entry. The others give once, few or many, or a class for an expanded clone.

J gene,V gene,D gene,clone size,CDR3 DNA,CDR3 protein
TRBJ2-6,TRBV7-3,-,-,TGTGCCAGCAGCTCGGGTCATTCGATCTCTGGGGCCAACGTCCTGACTTTC,CASSSGHSISGANVLTF
TRBJ1-2,TRBV7-9,TRBD1,-,TGTGCCAGCAGCTTAACTGGGGACAGTAGCTATGGCTACACCTTC,CASSLTGDSSYGYTF
TRBJ2-1,TRBV7-9,TRBD2,-,TGTGCCAGCAGCTTAGAGAGCGGGAGGGATCCTGAGCAGTTCTTC,CASSLESGRDPEQFF
TRBJ2-5,TRBV7-3,-,-,TGTGCCAGCAGCTTATGGGAAGGAGAGACCCAGTACTTC,CASSLWEGETQYF
TRBJ2-1,TRBV18,TRBD1,-,TGTGCCAGCTCACACTCGACAGGGAGCGATGAGCAGTTCTTC,CASSHSTGSDEQFF
TRBJ2-6,TRBV5-8,-,-,TGTGCCAGCAAACTTGCCCCTCCGGGACTCCTCTCTGGGGCCAACGTCCTGACTTTC,CASKLAPPGLLSGANVLTF
TRBJ2-1,TRBV2,TRBD2,-,TGTGCCAGCAGCGGAGGACTAGCGGGAGTCTACAATGAGCAGTTCTTC,CASSGGLAGVYNEQFF
TRBJ2-1,TRBV29-1,-,-,TGCAGCGTTGAAGCCACGGTCTCCTACAATGAGCAGTTCTTC,CSVEATVSYNEQFF
TRBJ2-5,TRBV4-3,-,-,TGCGCCAGCGACCCAGTTAGAGGCCAAGAGACCCAGTACTTC,CASDPVRGQETQYF
TRBJ1-6,TRBV7-6,TRBD1,-,TGTGCCAGCAGCTTCGGACAGGTCAATTCACCCCTCCACTTT,CASSFGQVNSPLHF
TRBJ1-3,TRBV30,-,-,TGTGCCTGGACCCCCGGAAACACCATATATTTT,CAWTPGNTIYF
TRBJ2-7,TRBV30,TRBD2,-,TGTGCCTGGAGTCCCGGTAGGACTAGCGGGATCTACGAGCAGTACTTC,CAWSPGRTSGIYEQYF
TRBJ1-1,TRBV27,-,-,TGTGCCAGCAGTTCCCTTTCCTCTGTTAGGGACACTGAAGCTTTCTTT,CASSSLSSVRDTEAFF
TRBJ1-6,TRBV20-1,-,-,TGCAGTGCTAGAGGGGGCCCTGAACTGCACTTT,CSARGGPELHF
TRBJ1-2,TRBV2,TRBD1,-,TGTGCCAGCTCTACAGGGGGAAACTATGGCTACACCTTC,CASSTGGNYGYTF
TRBJ1-2,TRBV19,TRBD1,once,TGTGCCAGTAGTATTGAGGACAGGTGGACTGGTGGCTACACCTTC,CASSIEDRWTGGYTF
TRBJ2-6,TRBV5-1,-,-,TGCGCCGGCCGGGCTACCTCTGGGGCCAACGTCCTGACTTTC,CAGRATSGANVLTF
TRBJ1-6,TRBV6-1,-,once,TGTGCCAGCAGTGAAATGTATGCACGGTGGGATACAAATAATTCACCCCTCCACTTT,CASSEMYARWDTNNSPLHF
TRBJ2-7,TRBV7-9,TRBD2,-,TGTGCCAGCAGCTTAGTTTCCGGGAGGGCTTACGAGCAGTACTTC,CASSLVSGRAYEQYF
TRBJ1-1,TRBV15,TRBD1,-,TGTGCCACCAGCAGAGAACCCGCAGGGGGCCGAGCTTTCTTT,CATSREPAGGRAFF
TRBJ1-1,TRBV6-1,-,-,TGTGCCAGCAGATTACCCGCTGAAGCTTTCTTT,CASRLPAEAFF
TRBJ2-7,TRBV6-5,-,-,TGTGCCAGCAGGCCCGGACAGAAATTCTACGAGCAGTACTTC,CASRPGQKFYEQYF
TRBJ2-3,TRBV10-3,TRBD2,-,TGTGCCATCAGTGAACAGCGGGGAGGGGCAGATACGCAGTATTTT,CAISEQRGGADTQYF
TRBJ1-4,TRBV5-6,TRBD1,-,TGTGCCAGCAGCTCTCCGAGACAGGGTACTGGTAATGAAAAACTGTTTTTT,CASSSPRQGTGNEKLFF
TRBJ1-2,TRBV18,-,-,TGTGCCAGCTCACCAGCGTCTAACTATGGCTACACCTTC,CASSPASNYGYTF
TRBJ2-6,TRBV19,TRBD1,-,TGTGCCAGTAGTCCCGGGACAGGGCCCTCTGGGGCCAACGTCCTGACTTTC,CASSPGTGPSGANVLTF
TRBJ2-3,TRBV4-3,-,-,TGCGCCAGCAGCCAAGATTTTGCAGGGCCAGATACGCAGTATTTT,CASSQDFAGPDTQYF
TRBJ1-3,TRBV18,-,-,TGTGCCAGCTCACCATTCGCGACCCACAGCTCTGGAAACACCATATATTTT,CASSPFATHSSGNTIYF
TRBJ2-5,TRBV11-2,-,-,TGTGCCAGCAGCCCCCGGACACGCCTGGAGACCCAGTACTTC,CASSPRTRLETQYF
TRBJ2-7,TRBV15,-,-,TGTGCCACCCCTTATGCGGGCCAGGCCTCCTACGAGCAGTACTTC,CATPYAGQASYEQYF
TRBJ1-4,TRBV5-1,-,-,TGCGCCAGCAGCACCAGACAGGCTGAAAAACTGTTTTTT,CASSTRQAEKLFF
TRBJ1-4,TRBV5-1,-,-,TGCGCCAGCAGCCCCGTTCAGCTAAGTGAAAAACTGTTTTTT,CASSPVQLSEKLFF
TRBJ1-4,TRBV11-2,TRBD1,-,TGTGCCAGCAGCACTCAGGGGGGCAGGGGTGAAAAACTGTTTTTT,CASSTQGGRGEKLFF
TRBJ2-1,TRBV5-1,TRBD2,-,TGCGCCAGCAGCTCCGCGGGAGGGCCGTTTCTTATTGATGAGCAGTTCTTC,CASSSAGGPFLIDEQFF
TRBJ2-2,TRBV5-1,TRBD1,once,TGCGCCAGCACACAGGGGGCGAACACCGGGGAGCTGTTTTTT,CASTQGANTGELFF
TRBJ1-3,TRBV10-1,-,few,TGCGCCAGTGCTCCAGGGAGCGGAAACACCATATATTTT,CASAPGSGNTIYF
TRBJ2-3,TRBV6-6,-,-,TGTGCCAGCAGTTCCCGAACTAGCACAGATACGCAGTATTTT,CASSSRTSTDTQYF